These 19 T cell receptor beta chains came from one sample sequenced in a study of shared clonotypes between healthy human individuals. TCRdb's table, derived via immunoSEQ multiplex PCR, lists solely in-frame clones and lacks some. The sample records around 2.5 million clones, under 95% being singletons. The material sequenced was naive CD4+ T cells from PBMCs. Subset here: CD45RA+ positively selected. The receptor set was obtained from a man between 18 and 29 years old in good health. Some clones in this sample may be carry-over from other donors' samples.

The rearrangement uses TRBV5-1 and TRBJ2-3, with a weak D call TRBD1 (6 bases). Germline loops: CDR1 SGHRS, CDR2 YFSETQ. V shed 0 bases and J shed 4 bases, with 15 bases lying between them. The CDR3 runs 16 residues. The CDR3 DNA follows: TGCGCCAGCAGCTTGGGGTCAGGGGCTGGGGCAGATACGCAGTATTTT. It codes for CASSLGSGAGADTQYF.

In regard to this clone: Other nucleotide sequences in the sample specify the same CDR3. This chain joins TRBV5-5 and TRBJ2-5; 7 nucleotides match TRBD1. Germline loops: CDR1 SGHKS, CDR2 YYEKEE (reference sequence). The V segment lost 4 bases and the J segment 2 bases; nucleotides outside the gene matches: 2. There are 13 residues in the CDR3. The CDR3 here is CASSPGQQETQYF. The CDR3 DNA is TGTGCCAGCAGCCCGGGACAGCAAGAGACCCAGTACTTC.

This rearrangement joins TRBV18 to TRBJ2-3; D ambiguous. Germline loops: CDR1 KGHSH, CDR2 LQKENI. Trimming cost V 3 bases and J 2 bases, with 12 bases left between them. This CDR3 spans 15 amino acids. CDR3 DNA: TGTGCCAGCTCACCCCTTTTCACGATCACAGATACGCAGTATTTT. It specifies CASSPLFTITDTQYF.

Comments on this clone: The junction departs from the called germline gene at one end, perhaps through a read error. The chain joins TRBV6-1 to TRBJ2-2; possibly TRBD2 for D (6 bases). Germline loops: CDR1 MNHNS, CDR2 SASEGT. The CDR3 spans 17 residues. As DNA, the CDR3 is TGTGCCAGCAGTGAATCCCCCAGCGCCCCGAGAACCGGGGGGCTGTTTTTT. It specifies CASSESPSAPRTGGLFF.

The chain has TRBV15 and TRBJ1-1, with TRBD1 matching 7 bases. The CDR3 is made up of 14 amino acids. V lost 2 bases to trimming and J lost 3 bases; unmatched junction nucleotides: 3. Per germline, CDR1 LNHNV and CDR2 YYDKDF (reference sequence). The CDR3 region is CATSRPGGDTEAFF. CDR3 coding DNA: TGTGCCACCAGCAGACCAGGGGGGGACACTGAAGCTTTCTTT.

The rearrangement uses TRBV19 and TRBJ1-1, with 10 positions matching TRBD1. Trimming cost V 7 bases and J 3 bases; bases outside gene matches: 5. This CDR3 has 14 amino acids. CDR1 and CDR2 (germline): LNHDA, SQIVND (reference sequence). The CDR3 sequence is CASTPDRGHTEAFF. The CDR3 DNA follows: TGTGCCAGTACCCCAGACAGGGGGCACACTGAAGCTTTCTTT.

The chain couples TRBV28 to TRBJ1-3; D gene uncertain. Looked up from germline, CDR1 is MDHEN and CDR2 is SYDVKM. The V end lost 2 bases, the J end lost 0 bases, and 8 bases lay between the germline ends. The CDR3 sequence is 15 residues long. CDR3: CASSLMQASGNTIYF. In DNA form, the CDR3 reads TGTGCCAGCAGTTTAATGCAGGCCTCTGGAAACACCATATATTTT.

This clone appeared a single time. V gene TRBV28 combines with J gene TRBJ1-5; 7 bases fit TRBD1. With 6 bases clipped from V and 6 bases from J, the junction kept 8 bases outside the gene matches. Germline CDR1 MDHEN, CDR2 SYDVKM. This CDR3 is built from 14 residues. Here the CDR3 DNA reads TGTGCCAGCAGAGAGACAGGGTCCGGTCAGCCCCAGCATTTT. Its protein is CASRETGSGQPQHF.

The chain is built from TRBV5-1 and TRBJ2-7; a possible D gene is TRBD2 (5 bases). The germline CDR1 and CDR2 sequences are SGHRS and YFSETQ. The CDR3 sequence is 15 residues long. Trimming took 4 bases from V and 0 from J, leaving 14 bases between them. In nucleotides, the CDR3 is TGCGCCAGCAGCCCGAGGGTCGCACGCTCCTACGAGCAGTACTTC. As protein: CASSPRVARSYEQYF.

J is TRBJ2-7 and V is TRBV7-2, with 10 bases that match TRBD2. The CDR3 covers 14 residues. The germline gives CDR1 SGHTA, CDR2 FQGNSA. V lost 5 bases to trimming and J lost 7 bases; unmatched junction nucleotides: 8. CDR3: CASSLRAGGGEQYF. CDR3 DNA: TGTGCCAGCAGCCTCCGAGCGGGAGGGGGTGAGCAGTACTTC.

The chain couples TRBV4-1 to TRBJ1-1, with a weak D call TRBD1 (5 bases). The germline gives CDR1 MGHRA, CDR2 YSYEKL. V was shortened by 5 bases and J by 2 bases, with 24 bases between the two germline ends. The CDR3 consists of 18 residues. DNA for the CDR3: TGCGCCAGCAGCAGTTCCGGGACCTTCTATTTGAAAAACACTGAAGCTTTCTTT. It codes for CASSSSGTFYLKNTEAFF.

The V gene is TRBV10-3, the J gene TRBJ2-2; TRBD2 might be the D (5 bases). The V gene lost 11 bases and the J gene lost 3 bases, with 19 bases spanning the gap. This CDR3 is 15 amino acids long. Per the germline V gene, CDR1 is ENHRY and CDR2 is SYGVKD. The CDR3 region has the DNA TGTGCCGCACTCGCCGGGGTTAGTGACACCGGGGAGCTGTTTTTT. This encodes CAALAGVSDTGELFF.

Turning to this clone: Other DNA sequences from this sample encode an identical CDR3 as well. The chain uses TRBV6-5 and TRBJ1-2; no firm D call. The CDR3 contains 14 residues. Between the trimmed V and J ends, which lost 0 bases and 4 bases, there was a span of 9 bases. CDR1 and CDR2 (germline): MNHEY, SVGAGI. Written as DNA, the CDR3 is TGTGCCAGCAGTTACTCGTCAGGCGCCTATGGCTACACCTTC. Translating gives CASSYSSGAYGYTF.

The V gene is TRBV18, the J gene TRBJ1-1, with 10 bases identical to TRBD1. The ends lost 4 bases at V and 0 bases at J; junction bases unmatched: 8. Germline V gives CDR1 KGHSH, CDR2 LQKENI. The CDR3 has 17 amino acids. CDR3 in amino acids: CASSRTGGSLLNTEAFF. DNA of the CDR3: TGTGCCAGCTCACGGACAGGGGGAAGTCTCCTGAACACTGAAGCTTTCTTT.

The chain is built from TRBV5-1 and TRBJ2-5; 13 positions agree with TRBD2. CDR1 and CDR2 (germline): SGHRS, YFSETQ. V trimming: 2 bases; J trimming: 3 bases; junction bases outside the gene matches: 4. The CDR3 consists of 16 residues. The CDR3 reads CASSFTTSGREETQYF. The CDR3 bases are TGCGCCAGCAGCTTCACTACTAGCGGGAGGGAAGAGACCCAGTACTTC. Supplemented by reference TRBV5-1 and TRBJ2-5, the full variable domain reads KAGVTQTPRYLIKTRGQQVTLSCSPISGHRSVSWYQQTPGQGLQFLFEYFSETQRNKGNFPGRFSGRQFSNSRSEMNVSTLELGDSALYLCASSFTTSGREETQYFGPGTRLLVL.

The V gene is TRBV15, the J gene TRBJ1-1, with D tentatively TRBD1 (6 bases). The CDR3 totals 15 residues. The V gene's germline CDR1 is LNHNV and CDR2 YYDKDF (reference sequence). Trimming left V 2 bases short and J 0 bases short, with 10 bases between. CDR3 bases: TGTGCCACCAGCAGATCTGGGGGCATGAACACTGAAGCTTTCTTT. Encoded protein: CATSRSGGMNTEAFF.

The V gene is TRBV7-2, the J gene TRBJ2-3, with 12 bases lining up with TRBD2. Trimming cost V 5 bases and J 1 base; bases outside gene matches: 4. Germline CDR1 is SGHTA and CDR2 is FQGNSA. CDR3 length: 16 amino acids. The DNA for the CDR3 is TGTGCCAGCAGCGGACGACTAGCGGGGGGCACAGATACGCAGTATTTT. It specifies CASSGRLAGGTDTQYF.

The sample holds one count of this clone. At the DNA level, this CDR3 is encoded by other sequences in the same sample as well. The rearrangement links TRBV28 to TRBJ2-3, with 10 nucleotides matching TRBD2. The CDR3 consists of 15 residues. After removal of 7 bases from V and 1 base from J, the junction contained 5 bases not matched to a gene. Germline V gene sequence: CDR1 MDHEN, CDR2 SYDVKM. The CDR3 DNA reads TGTGCCAGCACCCCCGGGACTAGCGGCACAGATACGCAGTATTTT. Translating gives CASTPGTSGTDTQYF. The whole variable domain, remainder taken from reference TRBV28 and TRBJ2-3, is DVKVTQSSRYLVKRTGEKVFLECVQDMDHENMFWYRQDPGLGLRLIYFSYDVKMKEKGDIPEGYSVSREKKERFSLILESASTNQTSMYLCASTPGTSGTDTQYFGPGTRLTVL.

This chain uses TRBV2 with TRBJ1-1; 7 bases are shared with TRBD1. J gave up 3 bases and V 5 bases, and 3 bases lay outside the gene matches. The germline V gene has CDR1 SNHLY and CDR2 FYNNEI. This CDR3 comprises 13 residues. DNA of the CDR3: TGTGCCAGCAGTTGGGACAGACACACTGAAGCTTTCTTT. Its protein product is CASSWDRHTEAFF.